Each of the 9 T cell receptor beta chains below was sequenced from the same sample in a study of Ad26.COV2.S vaccination and SARS-CoV-2 variants. The data were produced by immunoSEQ multiplex PCR, yet TCRdb's version contains in-frame clones alone and is incomplete. This table has over 85,000 clones, around 80% appearing once. The sample consisted of peripheral blood, taken after recovery from COVID-19. The receptors come from a human donor who had recovered from COVID-19.

The rearrangement joins TRBV5-1 to TRBJ1-4, with no clear D. V dropped 4 bases and J dropped 2 bases, with 6 bases sitting between them. CDR3 length: 13 amino acids. From germline, CDR1 is SGHRS and CDR2 YFSETQ. CDR3 in DNA: TGCGCCAGCAGCCCCAACACTAATGAAAAACTGTTTTTT. Its translation: CASSPNTNEKLFF.

The V gene is TRBV15, the J gene TRBJ2-7; D may be TRBD1 or TRBD2 (6 bases each). Germline-derived CDR1 and CDR2 are LNHNV and YYDKDF (reference sequence). There are 14 residues in the CDR3. Trimming left V 0 bases short and J 7 bases short, with 13 bases between. The CDR3 DNA follows: TGTGCCACCAGCAGAGATAAAACAGGGAGGGAGCAGTACTTC. Translation: CATSRDKTGREQYF.

This sequence joins TRBV10-1 and TRBJ1-1, with D perhaps matching TRBD1 (6 bases). Germline lookup yields CDR1 WNHNN and CDR2 SYGVQD (reference sequence). This CDR3 is 13 amino acids long. V was cut by 6 bases and J by 1 base, with 9 bases left in between. The CDR3 is CASRLGQNTEAFF. DNA of the CDR3: TGCGCCAGCAGACTGGGACAGAACACTGAAGCTTTCTTT.

The rearrangement uses TRBV7-9 and TRBJ2-3; D possibly uses TRBD1 or TRBD2 (5 bases each). The germline CDR1 and CDR2 sequences are SEHNR and FQNEAQ (reference sequence). Trimming took off 5 bases at V and 4 bases at J, with 22 bases between the two ends. This CDR3 has 17 amino acids. The CDR3 DNA sequence: TGTGCCAGCAGCCCGTTCGGGTTGAGTGGGGGACCAGATACGCAGTATTTT. Translating it yields CASSPFGLSGGPDTQYF.

This chain uses TRBV6-4 with TRBJ1-3; possibly TRBD1 for D (5 bases). CDR1 is MRHNA, CDR2 SNTAGT, per germline. Trimming cost V 0 bases and J 1 base, with 10 bases left between them. The CDR3 totals 16 residues. The CDR3 reads CASSDSGEKSGNTIYF. Written as DNA, the CDR3 is TGTGCCAGCAGTGACTCGGGGGAAAAGTCTGGAAACACCATATATTTT.

The V gene is TRBV11-1, the J gene TRBJ2-1, with no clear D. V lost 0 bases and J lost 3, with 0 bases in between. Per germline, CDR1 SGHAT and CDR2 FQDESV (reference sequence). This CDR3 comprises 12 residues. This CDR3 reads CASSLAYNEQFF. The DNA for the CDR3 is TGTGCCAGCAGCTTAGCCTACAATGAGCAGTTCTTC.

This chain uses TRBV28 with TRBJ2-7, with 9 bases identical to TRBD2. The CDR3 length is 18 residues. V lost 2 bases, J lost 1 base, and 12 bases stayed unmatched. The germline CDR1 and CDR2 sequences are MDHEN and SYDVKM. DNA for the CDR3: TGTGCCAGCAGTTTACCCGGTCTAGCGGGGACCCTTTCCTACGAGCAGTACTTC. As protein: CASSLPGLAGTLSYEQYF.

In this sample, this clone turned up once. The genes are TRBV12-3 or TRBV12-4 and TRBJ1-1; a weak D match, TRBD1 (6 bases). The germline V and J ends were trimmed by 3 bases and 4 bases, with 9 bases remaining between them. The CDR3 loop spans 13 amino acids. The CDR3 sequence: CASSFTGRTEAFF. Written as DNA, the CDR3 is TGTGCCAGCAGTTTCACAGGGCGCACTGAAGCTTTCTTT.

Details on this clone: This CDR3 is also generated by other DNA sequences in the sample. The chain is built from TRBV4-2 and TRBJ2-3; D gene unclear. In germline, CDR1 is LGHNA, CDR2 YNFKEQ. Trimming cost V 4 bases and J 1 base, with 12 bases left between them. The CDR3 extends over 15 amino acids. CDR3 loop: CASSPLGGRTDTQYF. The CDR3 DNA reads as TGTGCCAGCAGCCCCCTTGGCGGACGCACAGATACGCAGTATTTT.